A selection of T cell receptor beta chains follows, all from one sample in a study of vaccination and CD4 T cells after COVID-19. Their antigen targets remain unknown. TCRdb independently ran MiXCR on the PCR reads; one entry per CDR3 protein. Among some 12,000 distinct CDR3 sequences listed, 55% to 65% were seen once. Source material: CD4+ T cells from blood, cultured in vitro. All receptors derive from a human donor who had recovered from COVID-19. Each CDR3 is given with its conserved first and last residue. The D gene is left open where the match is weak. Size is stated for part of the rows, as once, few or many counts, or as a class when the clone is expanded.

D gene: .
V gene: TRBV11-3
clone size: .
J gene: TRBJ2-2
CDR3 DNA: TGTGCCAGCAGCCCCCCAGGGACGAACACCGGGGAGCTGTTTTTT
CDR3 protein: CASSPPGTNTGELFF

D gene: .
V gene: TRBV7-6
clone size: few
J gene: TRBJ2-5
CDR3 DNA: TGTGCCAGCAGCTTAGTGGCAGGGGCAGAGACCCAGTACTTC
CDR3 protein: CASSLVAGAETQYF

D gene: TRBD1
V gene: TRBV5-1
clone size: .
J gene: TRBJ1-1
CDR3 DNA: TGCGCCAGCAGCAGATGGGGCCAGGGGGCCTCTGAAGCTTTCTTT
CDR3 protein: CASSRWGQGASEAFF

D gene: .
V gene: TRBV6-5
clone size: few
J gene: TRBJ2-7
CDR3 DNA: TGTGCCAGCAGTTACTCGCACAGGGTAGGCGAGCAGTACTTC
CDR3 protein: CASSYSHRVGEQYF

D gene: .
V gene: TRBV20-1
clone size: .
J gene: TRBJ1-2
CDR3 DNA: TGCAGTGCTAGAGTCCTCGGTACAGAGCCCAATTATGGCTACACCTTC
CDR3 protein: CSARVLGTEPNYGYTF

D gene: .
V gene: TRBV10-3
clone size: .
J gene: TRBJ1-1
CDR3 DNA: TGTGCCATCAGTGAGTCGGCACAGGTTTCGAACACTGAAGCTTTCTTT
CDR3 protein: CAISESAQVSNTEAFF

D gene: TRBD1
V gene: TRBV27
clone size: once
J gene: TRBJ2-7
CDR3 DNA: TGTGCCAGCAGTCCGACGGGACAGCCTTACGAGCAGTACTTC
CDR3 protein: CASSPTGQPYEQYF

D gene: TRBD1
V gene: TRBV7-8
clone size: .
J gene: TRBJ1-1
CDR3 DNA: TGTGCCAGCAGCTTAACAGGGGGCACTGAAGCTTTCTTT
CDR3 protein: CASSLTGGTEAFF

D gene: .
V gene: TRBV20-1
clone size: .
J gene: TRBJ2-2
CDR3 DNA: TGCAGCCTCCCAGCTAGCCCTAACACCGGGGAGCTGTTTTTT
CDR3 protein: CSLPASPNTGELFF

D gene: TRBD2
V gene: TRBV6-1
clone size: .
J gene: TRBJ2-7
CDR3 DNA: TGTGCCAGCAGTCCCTTCCCGGGACTAGCGGGAGGTTCTGGAGAGCAGTACTTC
CDR3 protein: CASSPFPGLAGGSGEQYF

D gene: TRBD1
V gene: TRBV11-1
clone size: .
J gene: TRBJ2-7
CDR3 DNA: TGTGCCAGCAGCGGACAGGGACGAGAGCAGTACTTC
CDR3 protein: CASSGQGREQYF

D gene: .
V gene: TRBV11-2
clone size: .
J gene: TRBJ2-7
CDR3 DNA: TGTGCCAGCAGCGCCTTCGGTAGGTCCGAGCAGTACTTC
CDR3 protein: CASSAFGRSEQYF

D gene: .
V gene: TRBV2
clone size: .
J gene: TRBJ2-1
CDR3 DNA: TGTGCCAGCAGGTATGGGACCATCGACTCCTACAATGAGCAGTTCTTC
CDR3 protein: CASRYGTIDSYNEQFF

D gene: TRBD1
V gene: TRBV6-1
clone size: few
J gene: TRBJ1-1
CDR3 DNA: TGTGCCAGCAGTATCGGGACAGGCATCCACACTGAAGCTTTCTTT
CDR3 protein: CASSIGTGIHTEAFF

D gene: .
V gene: TRBV7-2
clone size: .
J gene: TRBJ2-5
CDR3 DNA: TGTGCCAGCACGCAGGGGGAGACCCAGTACTTC
CDR3 protein: CASTQGETQYF

D gene: TRBD1
V gene: TRBV30
clone size: .
J gene: TRBJ1-2
CDR3 DNA: TGTGCCGACGGGCCCGGGACAGGGAATGATGGCTACACCTTC
CDR3 protein: CADGPGTGNDGYTF

D gene: TRBD1
V gene: TRBV6-2/TRBV6-3
clone size: once
J gene: TRBJ2-1
CDR3 DNA: TGTGCCAGCAGTTACTCACGCAGGACAGGGGGCCCTAGCGGGATTCGCTACAATGAGCAGTTCTTC
CDR3 protein: CASSYSRRTGGPSGIRYNEQFF

D gene: TRBD1
V gene: TRBV7-9
clone size: .
J gene: TRBJ2-4
CDR3 DNA: TGTGCCAGCAGCTTAACAGGGGATTCAAACATTCAGTACTTC
CDR3 protein: CASSLTGDSNIQYF

D gene: TRBD2
V gene: TRBV18
clone size: .
J gene: TRBJ2-3
CDR3 DNA: TGTGCCAGCTCACCGAGACTAGCGGGAGGTCGAGATACGCAGTATTTT
CDR3 protein: CASSPRLAGGRDTQYF

D gene: .
V gene: TRBV27
clone size: .
J gene: TRBJ2-1
CDR3 DNA: TGTGCCAGCAGTTCCCAACACAATGAGCAGTTCTTC
CDR3 protein: CASSSQHNEQFF

D gene: .
V gene: TRBV12-3/TRBV12-4
clone size: .
J gene: TRBJ2-1
CDR3 DNA: TGTGCCAGCAGTTTATCAGGGTTCAATGAGCAGTTCTTC
CDR3 protein: CASSLSGFNEQFF

D gene: .
V gene: TRBV12-3/TRBV12-4
clone size: .
J gene: TRBJ1-5
CDR3 DNA: TGTGCCAGCAGTATCCGGGACATTCAGCCCCAGCATTTT
CDR3 protein: CASSIRDIQPQHF

D gene: .
V gene: TRBV20-1
clone size: .
J gene: TRBJ2-7
CDR3 DNA: TGCAGTGCTACCGAGGAGGGCTGGTCCTACGAGCAGTACTTC
CDR3 protein: CSATEEGWSYEQYF

D gene: TRBD1
V gene: TRBV19
clone size: .
J gene: TRBJ1-1
CDR3 DNA: TGTGCCAGTGGGACAGCCATAAACACTGAAGCTTTCTTT
CDR3 protein: CASGTAINTEAFF

D gene: .
V gene: TRBV6-1
clone size: few
J gene: TRBJ2-3
CDR3 DNA: TGTGCCAGCAGCCCCTATGTTTCCAGTCTAGTTACGCAGTATTTT
CDR3 protein: CASSPYVSSLVTQYF